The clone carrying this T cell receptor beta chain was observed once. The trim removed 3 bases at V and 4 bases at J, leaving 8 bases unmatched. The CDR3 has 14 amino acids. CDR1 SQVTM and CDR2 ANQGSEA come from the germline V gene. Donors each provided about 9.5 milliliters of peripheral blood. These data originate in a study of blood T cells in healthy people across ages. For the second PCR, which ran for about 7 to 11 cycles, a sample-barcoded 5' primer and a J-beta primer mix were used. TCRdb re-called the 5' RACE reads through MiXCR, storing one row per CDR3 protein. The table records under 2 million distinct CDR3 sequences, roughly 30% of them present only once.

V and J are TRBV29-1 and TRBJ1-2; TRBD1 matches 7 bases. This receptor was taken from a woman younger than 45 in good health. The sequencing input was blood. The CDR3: CSVDPGQNRYGYTF. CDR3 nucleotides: TGCAGCGTTGACCCGGGACAGAACCGCTATGGCTACACCTTC.